The 10 T cell receptor beta chains below were found in one sample sequenced in a study of T-cell reconstitution after alpha-beta-depleted transplantation in children (dated by TCRdb to about 2016). Receptors were amplified or captured by PCR. Data came from an Illumina HiSeq 2500. TCR libraries were prepared with molecular barcoding, using unique molecular identifiers to normalize TCRbeta repertoire quantification. TCRdb applied fastp at Q25 and MiXCR to the public reads, then kept only in-frame beta chains. Rows are unified per CDR3 protein, each entry keeping the most common DNA and genes. This sample lists hundreds of thousands of distinct CDR3 sequences; around a sixth were detected once. The top ten constitute roughly two fifths of the sample. The treatment or condition label, as the study defines it: allogeneic hematopoietic cell transplantation with graft depleted of TCRalphabeta T cells and CD19 B cells.

The starting material was PBMCs, mostly from graft donor cells, obtained 360 days after TCRalphabeta/CD19-depleted stem cell transplant. Receptor source: a male patient under 10 years old who had a stem cell transplant for acute lymphoblastic leukemia, so the T cells may come from the graft donor.

In this sample, this clonotype turned up a few times. This chain uses TRBV10-3 with TRBJ1-3, with D unresolved. Germline CDR1 reads ENHRY; CDR2 reads SYGVKD. The CDR3 length is 12 residues. V was cut by 8 bases and J by 0 bases, with 5 bases left in between. This CDR3 is CAIGDSGNTIYF. DNA for the CDR3: TGTGCCATCGGGGACTCTGGAAACACCATATATTTT.

This clonotype was detected ten times or more. The CDR3 reads CASSQDPRTHNEQFF. CDR3 bases: TGTGCCAGCAGCCAAGATCCCAGGACCCACAATGAGCAGTTCTTC. The V call is TRBV3-1, the J call TRBJ2-1; D unresolved. This CDR3 comprises 15 residues. V lost 0 bases to trimming and J lost 5 bases, with 11 bases between them. Germline CDR1 is LGHDT and CDR2 is YNNKEL (reference sequence).

This clonotype was counted between two and nine times. This chain joins TRBV28 and TRBJ1-3; a possible D gene is TRBD1 (6 bases). CDR3 length: 13 residues. In germline, CDR1 is MDHEN, CDR2 SYDVKM. Deletions cut 7 bases from V and 2 bases from J, with 9 bases between. CDR3 nucleotides: TGTGCCAGCACTCAGGGGCCTGGAAACACCATATATTTT. This gives the protein CASTQGPGNTIYF.

This clonotype has just a few counts. This chain joins TRBV12-3 or TRBV12-4 and TRBJ2-7; D gene uncertain. V lost 2 bases to trimming and J lost 4 bases, with 12 bases between them. This CDR3 has 14 amino acids. The CDR3 sequence is CASSLSGSQYEQYF. The CDR3 DNA reads TGTGCCAGCAGTTTATCCGGGTCTCAATACGAGCAGTACTTC.

CDR3 residues: CASSLGIQGAGLETQYF. CDR3 nucleotides: TGCGCCAGCAGCTTGGGAATACAGGGGGCAGGTTTAGAGACCCAGTACTTC. The chain is built from TRBV5-1 and TRBJ2-5; 9 bases match TRBD1. CDR1 and CDR2 from the germline V gene are SGHRS and YFSETQ. J lost 4 bases, V lost 0 bases, and 10 bases had no gene match. CDR3 length: 17 residues. Using reference TRBV5-1 and TRBJ2-5 for the parts outside the CDR3, the full variable domain is KAGVTQTPRYLIKTRGQQVTLSCSPISGHRSVSWYQQTPGQGLQFLFEYFSETQRNKGNFPGRFSGRQFSNSRSEMNVSTLELGDSALYLCASSLGIQGAGLETQYFGPGTRLLVL.

This clonotype occurred a few times. This chain joins TRBV7-8 and TRBJ2-7, with a tentative D call TRBD1 (6 bases). V lost 5 bases and J 1 base, leaving 15 bases between the germline ends. Germline CDR1 SGHVS, CDR2 FQNEAQ. CDR3 size: 15 residues. The CDR3 loop is CASSPMTGLSYEQYF. The CDR3 bases are TGTGCCAGCAGCCCAATGACAGGATTATCCTACGAGCAGTACTTC.

J is TRBJ1-4 and V is TRBV2, with D perhaps TRBD1 (6 bases). From germline, CDR1 is SNHLY and CDR2 FYNNEI. The V and J ends lost 8 bases and 11 bases respectively, with 15 bases between them. The CDR3 loop spans 12 amino acids. CDR3 loop: CASGDPGQKLFF. The CDR3 DNA is TGTGCCAGCGGAGACCCAGGACAGAAACTGTTTTTT.

V gene TRBV27 combines with J gene TRBJ1-4; perhaps TRBD1 as D (6 bases). Germline V CDR1 and CDR2: MNHEY, SMNVEV (reference sequence). V was shortened by 3 bases and J by 7 bases, with 18 bases between the two germline ends. The CDR3 is made up of 16 amino acids. CDR3 in amino acids: CASSFTTRGPGEKLFF. The CDR3 coding sequence is TGTGCCAGCAGTTTCACGACCAGGGGCCCTGGTGAAAAACTGTTTTTT.

This clonotype was picked up a small number of times. CDR3 coding DNA: TGTGCCAGCTCAGAACAGGGCGTACGGACCAATCAGCCCCAGCATTTT. Amino acids: CASSEQGVRTNQPQHF. This sequence joins TRBV18 and TRBJ1-5; a possible D gene is TRBD1 (6 bases). V lost 5 bases and J 3 bases, leaving 17 bases between the germline ends. Germline-derived CDR1 and CDR2 are KGHSH and LQKENI. The CDR3 extends over 16 amino acids. The full variable domain, with the rest looked up from reference TRBV18 and TRBJ1-5, is NAGVMQNPRHLVRRRGQEARLRCSPMKGHSHVYWYRQLPEEGLKFMVYLQKENIIDESGMPKERFSAEFPKEGPSILRIQQVVRGDSAAYFCASSEQGVRTNQPQHFGDGTRLSIL.

This clonotype has more than one count but fewer than ten. The chain combines TRBV10-2 with TRBJ2-1; 8 positions agree with TRBD1. CDR3 length: 12 residues. J was trimmed by 6 bases and V by 8 bases; bases with no gene match: 3. Germline loops: CDR1 WSHSY, CDR2 SAAADI. Here the CDR3 reads CASEDRVNEQFF. CDR3 nucleotide sequence: TGCGCCAGCGAGGACAGGGTCAATGAGCAGTTCTTC.